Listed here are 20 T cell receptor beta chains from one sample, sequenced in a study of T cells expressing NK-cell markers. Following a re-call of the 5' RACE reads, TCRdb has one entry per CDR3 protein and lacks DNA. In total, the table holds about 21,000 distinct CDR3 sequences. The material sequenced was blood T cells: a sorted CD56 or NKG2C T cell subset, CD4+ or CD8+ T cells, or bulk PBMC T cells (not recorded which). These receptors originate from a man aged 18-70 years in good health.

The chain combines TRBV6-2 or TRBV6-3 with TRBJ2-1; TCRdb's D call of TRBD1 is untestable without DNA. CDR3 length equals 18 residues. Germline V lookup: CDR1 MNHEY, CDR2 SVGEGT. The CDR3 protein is CASSRGQLWLLSYNEQFF.

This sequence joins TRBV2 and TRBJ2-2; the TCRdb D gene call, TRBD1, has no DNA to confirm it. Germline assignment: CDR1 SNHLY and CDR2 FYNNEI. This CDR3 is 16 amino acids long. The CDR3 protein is CASSESPGQGIGELFF.

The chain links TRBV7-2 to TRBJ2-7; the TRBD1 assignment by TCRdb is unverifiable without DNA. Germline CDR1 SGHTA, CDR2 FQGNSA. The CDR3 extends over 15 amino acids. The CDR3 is CASSFQTGDSDEQYF.

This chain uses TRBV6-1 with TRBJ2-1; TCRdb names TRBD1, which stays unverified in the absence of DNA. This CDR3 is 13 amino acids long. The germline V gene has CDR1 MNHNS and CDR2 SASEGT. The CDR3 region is CASSARPGPEQFF.

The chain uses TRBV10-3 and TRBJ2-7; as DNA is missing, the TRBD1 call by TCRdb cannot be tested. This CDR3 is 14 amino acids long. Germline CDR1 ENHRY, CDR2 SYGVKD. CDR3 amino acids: CAISGAGTPYEQYF.

The CDR3 sequence is CASSGTVSYEQYF. This chain uses TRBV25-1 with TRBJ2-7; there is no DNA to check the TCRdb D call of TRBD1. The CDR3 is made up of 13 amino acids. The germline V gene has CDR1 MGHDK and CDR2 SYGVNS.

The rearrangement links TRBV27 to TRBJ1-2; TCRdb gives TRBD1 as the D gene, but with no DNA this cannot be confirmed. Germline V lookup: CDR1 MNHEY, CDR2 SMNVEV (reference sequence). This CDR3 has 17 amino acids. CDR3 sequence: CASSSRQGPLRNYGYTF.

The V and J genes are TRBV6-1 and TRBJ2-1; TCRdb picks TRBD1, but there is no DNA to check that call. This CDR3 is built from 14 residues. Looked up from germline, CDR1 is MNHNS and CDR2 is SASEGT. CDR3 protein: CASSQDRGGGEQFF.

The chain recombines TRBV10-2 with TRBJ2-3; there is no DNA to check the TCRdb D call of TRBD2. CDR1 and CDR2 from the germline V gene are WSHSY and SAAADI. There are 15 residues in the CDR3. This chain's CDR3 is CASSGFSGMSDTQYF.

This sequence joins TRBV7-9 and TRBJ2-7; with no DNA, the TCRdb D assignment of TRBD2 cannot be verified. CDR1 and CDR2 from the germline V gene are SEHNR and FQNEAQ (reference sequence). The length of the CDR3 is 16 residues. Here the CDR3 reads CASSLTTGTSVYEQYF.

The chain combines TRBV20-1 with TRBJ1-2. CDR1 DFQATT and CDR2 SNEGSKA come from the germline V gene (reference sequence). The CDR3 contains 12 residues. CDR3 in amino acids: CSASLYNYGYTF.

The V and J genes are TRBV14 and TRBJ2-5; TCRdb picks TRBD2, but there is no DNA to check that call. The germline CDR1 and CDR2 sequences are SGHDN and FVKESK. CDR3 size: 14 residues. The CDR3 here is CASSQGARSETQYF.

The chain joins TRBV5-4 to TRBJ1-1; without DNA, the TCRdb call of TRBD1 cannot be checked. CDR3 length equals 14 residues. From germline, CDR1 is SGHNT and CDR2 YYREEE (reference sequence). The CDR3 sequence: CASSRSFTGSEAFF.

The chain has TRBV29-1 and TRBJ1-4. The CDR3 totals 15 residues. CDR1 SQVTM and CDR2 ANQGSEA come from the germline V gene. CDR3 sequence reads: CSVAGGKGGNEKLFF.

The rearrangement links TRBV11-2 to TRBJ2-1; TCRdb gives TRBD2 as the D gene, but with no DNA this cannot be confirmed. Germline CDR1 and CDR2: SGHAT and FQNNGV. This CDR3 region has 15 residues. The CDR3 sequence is CASSAGLAGYNEQFF.

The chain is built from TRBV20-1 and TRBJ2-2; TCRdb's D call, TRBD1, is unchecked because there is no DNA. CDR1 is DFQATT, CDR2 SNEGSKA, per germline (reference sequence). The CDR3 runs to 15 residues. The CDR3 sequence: CSAREGAGNTGELFF.

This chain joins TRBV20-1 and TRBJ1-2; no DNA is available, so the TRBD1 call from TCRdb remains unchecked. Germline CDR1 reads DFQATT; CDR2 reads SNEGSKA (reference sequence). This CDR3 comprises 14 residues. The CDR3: CSARRGTSNYGYTF.

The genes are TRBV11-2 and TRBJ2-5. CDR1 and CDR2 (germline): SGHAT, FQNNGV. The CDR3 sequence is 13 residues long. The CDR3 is CASSLRVMETQYF.

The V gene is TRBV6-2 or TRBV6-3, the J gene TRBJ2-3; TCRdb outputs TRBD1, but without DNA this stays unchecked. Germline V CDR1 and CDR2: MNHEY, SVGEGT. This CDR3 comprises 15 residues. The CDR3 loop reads CASSYTAGHTDTQYF.

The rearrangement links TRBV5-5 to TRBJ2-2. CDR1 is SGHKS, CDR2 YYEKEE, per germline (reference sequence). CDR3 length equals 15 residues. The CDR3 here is CASSFRSQDTGELFF.